The rows below give T cell receptor beta chains drawn from one sample of a study of STAT5B mutations in CD4+ large granular lymphocyte leukemia. Sequenced by immunoSEQ multiplex PCR; TCRdb stores in-frame clones only, minus some. The sample carries roughly 48,000 clones, about three quarters recorded once. Sequenced: CD4+ T cells from blood buffy coats. These receptors originate from a human donor in good health. CDR3s include the opening cysteine and the closing phenylalanine or tryptophan. Fields, in order: V gene, J gene, D gene, CDR3 protein. D genes are given only for firm matches.

TRBV5-1	TRBJ2-1	-	CASSAQSSYNEQFF
TRBV7-9	TRBJ1-5	-	CASSLGAHQPQHF
TRBV10-3	TRBJ1-5	TRBD1	CAISPGDRVDQPQHF
TRBV19	TRBJ2-5	-	CASSAAATETQYF
TRBV5-1	TRBJ2-2	TRBD2	CASSPEGQRGYTGELFF
TRBV14	TRBJ2-2	-	CASSEQGATGELFF
TRBV27	TRBJ1-2	TRBD1	CASKGQGARGYTF
TRBV5-4	TRBJ2-1	-	CASRDSLRDEQFF
TRBV7-2	TRBJ1-6	-	CASSLPAPSPLHF
TRBV2	TRBJ2-2	TRBD2	CASRGTSGTGELFF
TRBV6-6	TRBJ2-5	TRBD1	CASRLGQDAETQYF
TRBV19	TRBJ1-1	-	CASSIDPPRASPTEAFF
TRBV27	TRBJ2-2	-	CASSSRFRGTELFF
TRBV19	TRBJ2-2	-	CASRTQGANTGELFF
TRBV6-5	TRBJ1-2	-	CASSYSQSSGYTF
TRBV10-3	TRBJ1-5	-	CAISGSNQPQHF
TRBV7-9	TRBJ1-5	-	CASSLGEVGNQPQHF
TRBV7-3	TRBJ1-2	TRBD1	CASSQGQLYGYTF
TRBV9	TRBJ2-4	-	CASSVGPGTTNIQYF